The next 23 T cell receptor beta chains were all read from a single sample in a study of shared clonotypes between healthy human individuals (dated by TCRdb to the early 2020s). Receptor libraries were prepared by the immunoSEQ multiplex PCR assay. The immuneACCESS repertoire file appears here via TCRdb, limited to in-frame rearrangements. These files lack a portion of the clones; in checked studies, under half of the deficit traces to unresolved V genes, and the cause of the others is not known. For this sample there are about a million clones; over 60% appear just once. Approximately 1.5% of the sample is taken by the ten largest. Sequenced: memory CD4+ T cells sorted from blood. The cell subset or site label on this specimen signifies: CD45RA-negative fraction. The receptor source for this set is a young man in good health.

The CDR3 protein is CASREGTGTGELFF. The CDR3 nucleotides are TGCGCCAGCAGAGAAGGGACAGGGACCGGGGAGCTGTTTTTT. The chain employs TRBV10-1 and TRBJ2-2; the match to TRBD1 covers 9 bases. J lost 5 bases, V lost 6 bases, and 4 bases had no gene match. Germline lookup yields CDR1 WNHNN and CDR2 SYGVQD (reference sequence). The CDR3 consists of 14 residues.

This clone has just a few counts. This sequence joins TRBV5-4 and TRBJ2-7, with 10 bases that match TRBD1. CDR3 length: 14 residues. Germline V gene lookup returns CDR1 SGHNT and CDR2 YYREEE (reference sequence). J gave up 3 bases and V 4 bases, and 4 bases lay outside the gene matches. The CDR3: CASSEGQGIYEQYF. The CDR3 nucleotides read TGTGCCAGCAGCGAGGGACAGGGGATCTACGAGCAGTACTTC. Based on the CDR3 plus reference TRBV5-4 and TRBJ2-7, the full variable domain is ETGVTQSPTHLIKTRGQQVTLRCSSQSGHNTVSWYQQALGQGPQFIFQYYREEENGRGNFPPRFSGLQFPNYSSELNVNALELDDSALYLCASSEGQGIYEQYFGPGTRLTVT.

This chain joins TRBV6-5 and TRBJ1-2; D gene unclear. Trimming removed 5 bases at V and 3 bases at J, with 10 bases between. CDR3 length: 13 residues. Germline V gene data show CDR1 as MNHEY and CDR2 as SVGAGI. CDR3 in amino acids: CASSAPGYYGYTF. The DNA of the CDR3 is TGTGCCAGCAGTGCGCCGGGCTACTATGGCTACACCTTC.

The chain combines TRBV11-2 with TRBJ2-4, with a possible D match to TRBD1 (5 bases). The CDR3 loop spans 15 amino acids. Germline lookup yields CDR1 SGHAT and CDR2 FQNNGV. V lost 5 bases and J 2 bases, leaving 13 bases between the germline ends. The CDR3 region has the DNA TGTGCCAGCAGCCAGGGTCTCGGCCCCAAAAACATTCAGTACTTC. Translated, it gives CASSQGLGPKNIQYF.

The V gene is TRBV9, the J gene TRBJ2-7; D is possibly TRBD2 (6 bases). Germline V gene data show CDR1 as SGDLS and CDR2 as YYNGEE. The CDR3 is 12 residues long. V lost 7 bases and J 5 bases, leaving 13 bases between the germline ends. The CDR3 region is CASSGVTDEQYF. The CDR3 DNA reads TGTGCCAGCTCGGGAGTAACGGACGAGCAGTACTTC.

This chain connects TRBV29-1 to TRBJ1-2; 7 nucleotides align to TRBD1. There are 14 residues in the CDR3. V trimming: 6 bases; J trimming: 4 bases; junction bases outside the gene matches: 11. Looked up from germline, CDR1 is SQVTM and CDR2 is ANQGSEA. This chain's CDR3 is CSVSQGSEGYGYTF. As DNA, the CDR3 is TGCAGCGTGTCACAGGGGTCTGAGGGCTATGGCTACACCTTC.

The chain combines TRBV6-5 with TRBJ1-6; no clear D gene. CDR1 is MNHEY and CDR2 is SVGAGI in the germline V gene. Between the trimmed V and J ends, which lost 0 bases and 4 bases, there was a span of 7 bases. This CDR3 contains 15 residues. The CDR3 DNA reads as TGTGCCAGCAGTTACTCCCGTCAGTATAATTCACCCCTCCACTTT. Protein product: CASSYSRQYNSPLHF.

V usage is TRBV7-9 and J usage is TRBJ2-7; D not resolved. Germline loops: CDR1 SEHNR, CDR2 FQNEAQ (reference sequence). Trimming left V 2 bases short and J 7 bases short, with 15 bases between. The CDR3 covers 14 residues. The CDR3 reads CASSLQGPPSEQYF. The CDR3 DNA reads TGTGCCAGCAGCTTACAAGGTCCCCCCAGTGAGCAGTACTTC.

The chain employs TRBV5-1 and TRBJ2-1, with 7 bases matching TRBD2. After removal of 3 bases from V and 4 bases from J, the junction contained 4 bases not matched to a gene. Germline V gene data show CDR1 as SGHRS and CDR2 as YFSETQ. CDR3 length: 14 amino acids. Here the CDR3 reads CASSSAGEYNEQFF. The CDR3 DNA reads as TGCGCCAGCAGCTCGGCGGGAGAGTACAATGAGCAGTTCTTC. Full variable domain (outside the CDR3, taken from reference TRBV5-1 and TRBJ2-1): KAGVTQTPRYLIKTRGQQVTLSCSPISGHRSVSWYQQTPGQGLQFLFEYFSETQRNKGNFPGRFSGRQFSNSRSEMNVSTLELGDSALYLCASSSAGEYNEQFFGPGTRLTVL.

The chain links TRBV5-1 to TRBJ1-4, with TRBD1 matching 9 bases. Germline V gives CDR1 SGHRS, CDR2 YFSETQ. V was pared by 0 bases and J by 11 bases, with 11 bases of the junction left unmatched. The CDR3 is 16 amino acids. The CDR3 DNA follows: TGCGCCAGCAGCTTGGGGCCACCGGGACAGGGTGGGAAACTGTTTTTT. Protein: CASSLGPPGQGGKLFF.

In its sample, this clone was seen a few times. The CDR3 is CASSAKETQYF. The CDR3 coding sequence is TGTGCCAGCAGCGCCAAAGAGACCCAGTACTTC. This chain uses TRBV5-4 with TRBJ2-5, with no clear D. The V end was cut by 4 bases, the J end by 3 bases, with 4 bases between. Germline V lookup: CDR1 SGHNT, CDR2 YYREEE (reference sequence). CDR3 length: 11 residues.

The CDR3 sequence: CASSDGARSYNSPLHF. The CDR3 region has the DNA TGTGCCAGCAGTGATGGGGCAAGGTCCTATAATTCACCCCTCCACTTT. The rearrangement links TRBV2 to TRBJ1-6; D possibly corresponds to TRBD1 (5 bases). The CDR3 has 16 residues. The germline V gene encodes CDR1 SNHLY and CDR2 FYNNEI. Trimming pared 3 bases from V and 1 base from J, leaving 10 bases between.

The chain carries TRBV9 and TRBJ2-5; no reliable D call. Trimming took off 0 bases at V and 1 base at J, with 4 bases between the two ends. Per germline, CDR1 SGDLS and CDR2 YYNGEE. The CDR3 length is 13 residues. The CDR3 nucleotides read TGTGCCAGCAGCGTAGCCCCCCAAGAGACCCAGTACTTC. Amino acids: CASSVAPQETQYF.

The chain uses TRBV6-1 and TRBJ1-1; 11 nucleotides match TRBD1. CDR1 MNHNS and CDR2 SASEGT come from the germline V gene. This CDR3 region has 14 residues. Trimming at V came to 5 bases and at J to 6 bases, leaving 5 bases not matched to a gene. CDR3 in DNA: TGTGCCAGCAGTCGGGACAGGGGGTTGTCTGAAGCTTTCTTT. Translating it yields CASSRDRGLSEAFF.

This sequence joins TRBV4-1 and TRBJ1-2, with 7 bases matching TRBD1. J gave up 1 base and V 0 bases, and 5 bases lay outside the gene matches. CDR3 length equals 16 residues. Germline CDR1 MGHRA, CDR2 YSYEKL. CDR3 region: CASSQERGQGNYGYTF. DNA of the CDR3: TGCGCCAGCAGCCAAGAAAGGGGGCAGGGTAACTATGGCTACACCTTC.

In nucleotides, the CDR3 is TGTGCCAGTAGCCCGCGGGGGGTCAGTCGCGAAAACGAGCAGTACTTC. Protein: CASSPRGVSRENEQYF. The rearrangement links TRBV19 to TRBJ2-7; 8 nucleotides line up with TRBD2. Germline V gene lookup returns CDR1 LNHDA and CDR2 SQIVND (reference sequence). V was pared by 6 bases and J by 5 bases, with 15 bases of the junction left unmatched. This CDR3 region has 16 residues.

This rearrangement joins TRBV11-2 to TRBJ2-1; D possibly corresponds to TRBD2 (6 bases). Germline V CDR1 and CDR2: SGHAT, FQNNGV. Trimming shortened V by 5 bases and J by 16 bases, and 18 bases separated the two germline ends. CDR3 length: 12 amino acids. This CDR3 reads CASSPLGGAGFF. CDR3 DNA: TGTGCCAGCAGCCCGCTCGGGGGAGCAGGATTCTTC.

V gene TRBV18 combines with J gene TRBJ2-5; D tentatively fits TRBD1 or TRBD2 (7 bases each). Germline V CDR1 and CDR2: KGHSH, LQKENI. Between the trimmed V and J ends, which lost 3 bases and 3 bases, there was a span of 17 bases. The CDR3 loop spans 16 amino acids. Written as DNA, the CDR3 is TGTGCCAGCTCACCTAGACAGGGACTAACGAAAGAGACCCAGTACTTC. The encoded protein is CASSPRQGLTKETQYF.

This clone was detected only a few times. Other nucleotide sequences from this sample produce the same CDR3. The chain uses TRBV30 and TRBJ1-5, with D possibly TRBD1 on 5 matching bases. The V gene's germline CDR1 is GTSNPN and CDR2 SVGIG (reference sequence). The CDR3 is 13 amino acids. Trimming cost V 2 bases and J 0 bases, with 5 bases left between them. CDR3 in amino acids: CAWSQGSNQPQHF. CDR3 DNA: TGTGCCTGGAGTCAGGGTAGCAATCAGCCCCAGCATTTT.

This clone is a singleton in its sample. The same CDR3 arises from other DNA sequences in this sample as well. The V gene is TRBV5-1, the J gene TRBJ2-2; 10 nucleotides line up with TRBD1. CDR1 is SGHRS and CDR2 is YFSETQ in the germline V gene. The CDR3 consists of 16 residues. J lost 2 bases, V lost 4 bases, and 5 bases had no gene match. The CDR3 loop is CASSGRQGANTGELFF. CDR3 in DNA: TGCGCCAGCAGCGGGAGACAGGGGGCAAACACCGGGGAGCTGTTTTTT.

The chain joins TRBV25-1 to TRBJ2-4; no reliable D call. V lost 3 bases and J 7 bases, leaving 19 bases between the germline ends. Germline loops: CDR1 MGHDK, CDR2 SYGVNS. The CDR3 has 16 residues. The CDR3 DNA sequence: TGTGCCAGCAGTGAGGGTGGGCCGAAAGGGTGGAACATTCAGTACTTC. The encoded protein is CASSEGGPKGWNIQYF. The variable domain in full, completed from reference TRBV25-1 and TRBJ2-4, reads EADIYQTPRYLVIGTGKKITLECSQTMGHDKMYWYQQDPGMELHLIHYSYGVNSTEKGDLSSESTVSRIRTEHFPLTLESARPSHTSQYLCASSEGGPKGWNIQYFGAGTRLSVL.

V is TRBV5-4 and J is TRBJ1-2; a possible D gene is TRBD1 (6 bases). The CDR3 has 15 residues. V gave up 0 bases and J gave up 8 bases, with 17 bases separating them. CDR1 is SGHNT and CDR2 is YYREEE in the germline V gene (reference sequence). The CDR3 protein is CASSLAKPGGRGYTF. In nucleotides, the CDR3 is TGTGCCAGCAGCTTGGCCAAACCGGGGGGCCGGGGCTACACCTTC.

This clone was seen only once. In DNA, the CDR3 is TGTGCCAGCAGCTGGTCGGGACCTGGAAACACCATATATTTT. It codes for CASSWSGPGNTIYF. The V and J genes are TRBV5-6 and TRBJ1-3; TRBD1 might be the D (5 bases). Per germline, CDR1 SGHDT and CDR2 YYEEEE. Trimming cost V 3 bases and J 2 bases, with 9 bases left between them. The CDR3 runs to 14 residues.